What follows describes a single TCR beta chain. Its specificity is not known. The split of CD4+ cells yielded CD45RA+ naive and CD45RA-negative memory subsets. Each subset's genomic DNA was shared equally among a number of immunoSEQ plates. Sequencing used immunoSEQ multiplex PCR; TCRdb keeps in-frame clones, though not all of them. The sample includes roughly 1,500,000 clones, around 98% seen only once; the top ten take roughly 0.42%. The junction had 7 bases not matched to a gene; V was cut back by 6 bases and J by 5 bases. The CDR3 has 15 amino acids. The germline V gene has CDR1 MNHEY and CDR2 SVGAGI. The sample originates from a study of shared clonotypes between healthy human individuals. Study-wide findings and caveats: Across subsets, estimated richness was generally greater for naive than for memory populations. The expectation was that sequencing depth would affect clonotype sharing among donors.

The chain has TRBV6-5 and TRBJ2-5; 12 bases agree with TRBD2. The TCR originated in a man aged 25-45 years in good health. Specimen: naive CD4+ T cells sorted from blood. Subset described: CD45RA+ positively selected. CDR3 coding DNA: TGTGCCAGCAGCCGGACTAGCGGGATGGTGGAGACCCAGTACTTC. This sequence encodes CASSRTSGMVETQYF.